These 16 T cell receptor beta chains were all obtained from the same sample, sequenced in a study of blood T cells in healthy people across ages. For the second PCR, which ran for about 7 to 11 cycles, a sample-barcoded 5' primer and a J-beta primer mix were used. TCRdb re-called the 5' RACE reads through MiXCR, storing one row per CDR3 protein. This table has fewer than 900,000 distinct CDR3 sequences, roughly 43% appearing once. Sequenced material: blood. The receptors originated from a woman in her sixties or seventies in good health.

This chain links TRBV6-1 with TRBJ2-1; 7 bases are shared with TRBD1. V shed 7 bases and J 4 bases; nucleotides not matched to a gene: 4. Germline CDR1 MNHNS, CDR2 SASEGT. The CDR3 sequence is 13 residues long. This CDR3 is CASNHRGYNEQFF. In DNA, the CDR3 is TGTGCCAGCAACCACAGGGGATACAATGAGCAGTTCTTC.

This clonotype was recorded a few times. The chain is built from TRBV20-1 and TRBJ2-1; 10 nucleotides align to TRBD1. The V and J ends lost 3 bases and 5 bases, in that order; junction bases with no gene match: 1. Germline values: CDR1 DFQATT, CDR2 SNEGSKA (reference sequence). The CDR3 covers 13 residues. The CDR3 sequence: CSARTGGHNEQFF. As DNA, the CDR3 is TGCAGTGCTAGGACAGGGGGCCACAATGAGCAGTTCTTC.

The V and J genes are TRBV7-9 and TRBJ2-7, with D hard to call. CDR3 size: 15 residues. Germline assignment: CDR1 SEHNR and CDR2 FQNEAQ (reference sequence). V was clipped by 6 bases and J by 7 bases, with 22 bases between them. As DNA, the CDR3 is TGTGCCAGCAGAACGCCCCTAAGCTCCTACAATGAGCAGTACTTC. It specifies CASRTPLSSYNEQYF.

This clonotype has just one count. Sequence at one end of the junction differs from germline and may be a read error. This sequence joins TRBV6-5 and TRBJ2-3, with D tentatively TRBD2 (5 bases). This CDR3 spans 15 amino acids. CDR1 is MNHEY and CDR2 is SVGAGI in the germline V gene. CDR3 coding DNA: TGTGCCAGCAGGCTATCAGGACTCTCCACAGATATGCAGTATTTT. Residues: CASRLSGLSTDMQYF.

The table lists this clonotype with many counts. The chain couples TRBV7-2 to TRBJ1-4; D call uncertain. The CDR3 runs 13 residues. In germline, CDR1 is SGHTA, CDR2 FQGNSA. The V gene lost 1 base and the J gene lost 5 bases, with 5 bases spanning the gap. The CDR3 region has the DNA TGTGCCAGCAGCTTAGAGGCGAATGAAAAACTGTTTTTT. Its translation is CASSLEANEKLFF.

This clonotype was counted ten times or more. This chain connects TRBV6-2 or TRBV6-3 to TRBJ2-7; 7 nucleotides match TRBD2. V was pared by 6 bases and J by 1 base, with 6 bases of the junction left unmatched. Germline V CDR1 and CDR2: MNHEY, SVGEGT. The CDR3 consists of 14 residues. CDR3 in DNA: TGTGCCAGCAGGCGGGAGATCTGGTCCTACGAGCAGTACTTC. This encodes CASRREIWSYEQYF.

This clonotype was observed a few times. The genes are TRBV7-3 and TRBJ2-1, with TRBD2 as a possible D gene (6 bases). CDR1 is SGHTA and CDR2 is FQGTGA in the germline V gene. The CDR3 extends over 13 amino acids. Trimming pared 6 bases from V and 7 bases from J, leaving 13 bases between. In DNA form, the CDR3 reads TGTGCCAGCAGTTCCGGGACTCTTAATGAGCAGTTCTTC. Amino acids: CASSSGTLNEQFF.

V and J are TRBV18 and TRBJ2-1; D may match TRBD1 or TRBD2 (5 bases each). Trimming cost V 0 bases and J 2 bases, with 11 bases left between them. The CDR3 loop spans 16 amino acids. Per germline, CDR1 KGHSH and CDR2 LQKENI. CDR3 residues: CASSPPSLGAYNEQFF. The CDR3 DNA is TGTGCCAGCTCACCACCCTCCTTGGGGGCCTACAATGAGCAGTTCTTC.

Remarks on this clonotype: A much larger clone differs from this one at a single base, so this may be a read error. The chain recombines TRBV24-1 with TRBJ2-5; the D gene is possibly TRBD1 (6 bases). CDR3 length equals 16 residues. The germline CDR1 and CDR2 sequences are KGHDR and SFDVKD. The chain's CDR3 is CATSDPTGIEVEAQYF. The DNA for the CDR3 is TGTGCCACCAGTGATCCTACAGGGATTGAAGTAGAGGCCCAGTACTTC.

J is TRBJ2-5 and V is TRBV5-1, with D maybe TRBD2 (5 bases). The last part of the DNA fits TRBJ2-7 better; the J call may be wrong. CDR1 SGHRS and CDR2 YFSETQ come from the germline V gene. The CDR3 loop spans 14 amino acids. Here the CDR3 DNA reads TGCGCCAGCAGCTTGGACGGGATGTCCTACGAGCAGTACTTC. Residues: CASSLDGMSYEQYF.

The table lists this clonotype with a few counts. V gene TRBV7-9 combines with J gene TRBJ2-7, with unresolved D. The assigned J gene may be wrong: the sequence end matches TRBJ2-5 better. The CDR3 has 14 residues. The germline V gene encodes CDR1 SEHNR and CDR2 FQNEAQ (reference sequence). DNA for the CDR3: TGTGCCAGCAGCTTGGACGTACTCTTAGAGACCCAGTACTTC. Amino acids: CASSLDVLLETQYF.

This clonotype was seen more than once but under ten times. The rearrangement links TRBV12-3 or TRBV12-4 to TRBJ1-2; D not certain. The CDR3 extends over 12 amino acids. With 5 bases removed from V and 4 bases from J, the gap between germline ends came to 8 bases. Here the CDR3 DNA reads TGTGCCAGCAGTACACGGATCTATGGCTACACCTTC. It codes for CASSTRIYGYTF.

The chain employs TRBV2 and TRBJ1-1; unclear D gene. The CDR3 extends over 14 amino acids. The germline V and J ends were trimmed by 7 bases and 4 bases, with 16 bases remaining between them. Germline CDR1 SNHLY, CDR2 FYNNEI. DNA of the CDR3: TGTGCCAGCACCCCTTCCGGGATCCTCACTGAAGCTTTCTTT. It codes for CASTPSGILTEAFF.

In this sample, this clonotype turned up a few times. This chain links TRBV2 with TRBJ2-1; D unclear. V shed 6 bases and J shed 4 bases, with 16 bases lying between them. Germline V gene sequence: CDR1 SNHLY, CDR2 FYNNEI. CDR3 length: 15 residues. CDR3 bases: TGTGCCAGCAGCCCTACTACCGTCAGGTACAATGAGCAGTTCTTC. Translating it yields CASSPTTVRYNEQFF.

The chain has TRBV4-3 and TRBJ1-4; the match to TRBD1 covers 9 bases. The CDR3 sequence is 15 residues long. In germline, CDR1 is LGHNA, CDR2 YSLEER. The junction had 10 bases not matched to a gene; V was cut back by 4 bases and J by 10 bases. CDR3 amino acids: CASSPTLQGAGKLFF. The CDR3 coding sequence is TGCGCCAGCAGCCCCACGCTACAGGGGGCGGGAAAACTGTTTTTT.

V gene TRBV29-1 combines with J gene TRBJ2-1; maybe TRBD1 (6 bases). The germline CDR1 and CDR2 sequences are SQVTM and ANQGSEA. This CDR3 comprises 18 residues. V was cut by 2 bases and J by 8 bases, with 28 bases left in between. Written as DNA, the CDR3 is TGCAGCGTTGAAAGGTGGGGTCCAGGGGTTAAGGCTTTGGATGAGCAGTTCTTC. Amino acids: CSVERWGPGVKALDEQFF.